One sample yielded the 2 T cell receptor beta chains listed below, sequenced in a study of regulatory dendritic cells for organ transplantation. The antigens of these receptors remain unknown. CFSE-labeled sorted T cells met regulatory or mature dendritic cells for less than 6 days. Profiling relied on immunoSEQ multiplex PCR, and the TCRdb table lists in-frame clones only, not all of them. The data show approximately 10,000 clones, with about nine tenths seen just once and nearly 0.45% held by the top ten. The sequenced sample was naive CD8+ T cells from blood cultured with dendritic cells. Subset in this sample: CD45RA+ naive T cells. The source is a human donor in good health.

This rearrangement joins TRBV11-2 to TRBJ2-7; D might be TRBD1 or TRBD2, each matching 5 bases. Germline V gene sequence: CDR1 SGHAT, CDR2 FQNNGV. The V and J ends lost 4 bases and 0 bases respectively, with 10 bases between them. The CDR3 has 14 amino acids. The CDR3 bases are TGTGCCAGCAGCTCAGGGAGCCTCTCCTACGAGCAGTACTTC. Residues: CASSSGSLSYEQYF.

The CDR3 DNA reads TGCGCCAGCAGCTCCGTTTTAGCGGCCTACAATGAGCAGTTCTTC. This encodes CASSSVLAAYNEQFF. V and J are TRBV5-1 and TRBJ2-1, with TRBD2 as a possible D gene (6 bases). CDR1 SGHRS and CDR2 YFSETQ come from the germline V gene. With 3 bases removed from V and 2 bases from J, the gap between germline ends came to 12 bases. The length of the CDR3 is 15 residues.